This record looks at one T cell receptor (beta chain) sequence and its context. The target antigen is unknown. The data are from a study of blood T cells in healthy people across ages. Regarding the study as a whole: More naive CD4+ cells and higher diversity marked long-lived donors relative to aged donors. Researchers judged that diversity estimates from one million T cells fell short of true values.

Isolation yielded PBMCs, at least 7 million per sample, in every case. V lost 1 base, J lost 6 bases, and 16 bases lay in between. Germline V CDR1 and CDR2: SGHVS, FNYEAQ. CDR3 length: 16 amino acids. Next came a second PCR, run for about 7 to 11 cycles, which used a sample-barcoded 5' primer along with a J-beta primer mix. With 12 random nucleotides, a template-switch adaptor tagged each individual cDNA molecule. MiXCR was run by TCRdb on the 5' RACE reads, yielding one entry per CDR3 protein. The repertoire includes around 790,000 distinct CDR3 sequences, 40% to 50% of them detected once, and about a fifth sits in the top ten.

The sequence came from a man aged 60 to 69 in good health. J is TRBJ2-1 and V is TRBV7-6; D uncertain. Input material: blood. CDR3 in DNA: TGTGCCAGCAGCTTAGAATCGTCAGCCAACCTCAATGAGCAGTTCTTC. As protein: CASSLESSANLNEQFF.